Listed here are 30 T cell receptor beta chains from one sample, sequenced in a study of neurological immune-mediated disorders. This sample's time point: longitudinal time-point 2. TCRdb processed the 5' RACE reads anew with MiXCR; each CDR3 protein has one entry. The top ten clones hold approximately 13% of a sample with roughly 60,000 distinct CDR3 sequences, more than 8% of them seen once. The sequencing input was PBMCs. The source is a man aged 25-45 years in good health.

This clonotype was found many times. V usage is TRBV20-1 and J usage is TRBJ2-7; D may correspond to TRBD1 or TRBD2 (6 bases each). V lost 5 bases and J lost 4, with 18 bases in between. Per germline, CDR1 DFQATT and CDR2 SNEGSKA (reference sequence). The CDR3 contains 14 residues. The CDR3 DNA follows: TGCAGTGCTCCTTATGGGGGGCCAGGGTACGAGCAGTACTTC. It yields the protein CSAPYGGPGYEQYF.

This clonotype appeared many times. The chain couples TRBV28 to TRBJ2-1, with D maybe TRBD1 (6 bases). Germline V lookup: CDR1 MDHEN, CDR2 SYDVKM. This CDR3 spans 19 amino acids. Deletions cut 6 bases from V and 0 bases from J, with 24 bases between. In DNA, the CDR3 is TGTGCCAGCAGGATGGGGGACATGAGGGGCCTAAGCTCCTACAATGAGCAGTTCTTC. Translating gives CASRMGDMRGLSSYNEQFF.

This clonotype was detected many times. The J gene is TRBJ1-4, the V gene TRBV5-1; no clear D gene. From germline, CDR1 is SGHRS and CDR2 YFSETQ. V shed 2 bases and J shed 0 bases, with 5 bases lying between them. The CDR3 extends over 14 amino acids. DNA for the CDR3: TGCGCCAGCAGCTTAGGCGCAACTAATGAAAAACTGTTTTTT. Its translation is CASSLGATNEKLFF.

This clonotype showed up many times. The CDR3 bases are TGTGCCAGCAGCGATGGACAGGGAACCTACGAGCAGTACTTC. This gives the protein CASSDGQGTYEQYF. This chain links TRBV9 with TRBJ2-7; TRBD1 aligns across 8 bases. Germline CDR1 SGDLS, CDR2 YYNGEE. The CDR3 length is 14 residues. V gave up 3 bases and J gave up 2 bases; unmatched junction bases: 4. Full variable domain (remainder filled in from reference TRBV9 and TRBJ2-7): DSGVTQTPKHLITATGQRVTLRCSPRSGDLSVYWYQQSLDQGLQFLIQYYNGEERAKGNILERFSAQQFPDLHSELNLSSLELGDSALYFCASSDGQGTYEQYFGPGTRLTVT.

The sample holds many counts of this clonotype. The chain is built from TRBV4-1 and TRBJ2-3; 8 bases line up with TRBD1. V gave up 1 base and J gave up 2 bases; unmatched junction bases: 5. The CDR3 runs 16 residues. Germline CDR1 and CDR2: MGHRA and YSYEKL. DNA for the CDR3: TGCGCCAGCAGCCAAGGGGACAGGAGAACCACAGATACGCAGTATTTT. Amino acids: CASSQGDRRTTDTQYF.

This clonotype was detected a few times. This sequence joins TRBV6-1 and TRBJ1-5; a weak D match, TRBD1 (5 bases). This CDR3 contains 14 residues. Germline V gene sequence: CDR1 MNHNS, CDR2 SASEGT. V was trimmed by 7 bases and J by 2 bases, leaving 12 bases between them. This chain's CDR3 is CASIRPGGNQPQHF. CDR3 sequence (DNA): TGTGCCAGCATTCGCCCGGGGGGCAATCAGCCCCAGCATTTT.

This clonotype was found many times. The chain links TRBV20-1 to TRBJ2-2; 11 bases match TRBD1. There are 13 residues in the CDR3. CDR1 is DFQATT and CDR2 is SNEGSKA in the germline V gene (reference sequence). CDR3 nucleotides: TGCAGCACCGGGACAGGGGGAGTCGGGGAGCTGTTTTTT. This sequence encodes CSTGTGGVGELFF.

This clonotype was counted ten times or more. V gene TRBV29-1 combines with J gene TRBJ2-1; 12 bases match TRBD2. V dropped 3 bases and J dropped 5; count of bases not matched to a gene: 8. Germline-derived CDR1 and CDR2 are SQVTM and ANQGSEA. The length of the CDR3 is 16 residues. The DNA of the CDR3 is TGCAGCGTTGAGGGGAGACTAGCGGGAGCCGACAATGAGCAGTTCTTC. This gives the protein CSVEGRLAGADNEQFF.

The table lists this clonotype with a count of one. CDR3 sequence reads: CASSYFLPGQGNTGELFF. The CDR3 DNA sequence: TGTGCCAGCAGTTACTTCCTTCCGGGACAGGGTAACACCGGGGAGCTGTTTTTT. The rearrangement links TRBV6-5 to TRBJ2-2, with 9 bases that match TRBD1. Germline assignment: CDR1 MNHEY and CDR2 SVGAGI. The CDR3 has 18 residues. The V and J ends lost 1 base and 2 bases, in that order; junction bases with no gene match: 8.

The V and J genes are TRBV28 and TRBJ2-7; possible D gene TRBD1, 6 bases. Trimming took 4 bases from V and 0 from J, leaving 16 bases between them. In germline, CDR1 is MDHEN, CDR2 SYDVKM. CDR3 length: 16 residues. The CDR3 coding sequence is TGTGCCAGCAGTTCCCTGACAGGAGATAACTCCTACGAGCAGTACTTC. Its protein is CASSSLTGDNSYEQYF.

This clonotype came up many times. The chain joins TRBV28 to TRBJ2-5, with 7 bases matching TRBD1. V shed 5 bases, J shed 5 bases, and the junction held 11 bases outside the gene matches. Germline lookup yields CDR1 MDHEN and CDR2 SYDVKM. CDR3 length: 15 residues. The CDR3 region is CASSPSGTAGETQYF. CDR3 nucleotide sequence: TGTGCCAGCAGTCCTTCCGGGACAGCTGGGGAGACCCAGTACTTC.

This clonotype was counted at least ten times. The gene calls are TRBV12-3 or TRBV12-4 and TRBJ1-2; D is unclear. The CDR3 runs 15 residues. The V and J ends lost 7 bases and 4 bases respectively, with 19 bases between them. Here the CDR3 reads CASTSHQEGSYGYTF. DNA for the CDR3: TGTGCCAGCACTTCTCACCAGGAAGGGTCCTATGGCTACACCTTC.

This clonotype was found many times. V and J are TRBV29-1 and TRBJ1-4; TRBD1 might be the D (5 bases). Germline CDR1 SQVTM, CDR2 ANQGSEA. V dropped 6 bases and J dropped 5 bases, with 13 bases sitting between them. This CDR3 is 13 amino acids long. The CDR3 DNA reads TGCAGCGTGGCGTTCGGGGCGAATGAAAAACTGTTTTTT. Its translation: CSVAFGANEKLFF.

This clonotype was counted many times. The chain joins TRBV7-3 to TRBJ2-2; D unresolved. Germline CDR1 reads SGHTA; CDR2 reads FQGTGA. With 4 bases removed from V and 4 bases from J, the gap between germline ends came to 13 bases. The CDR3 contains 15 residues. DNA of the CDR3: TGTGCCAGCAGCTACGATTCGTCGGTCACCGGGGAGCTGTTTTTT. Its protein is CASSYDSSVTGELFF.

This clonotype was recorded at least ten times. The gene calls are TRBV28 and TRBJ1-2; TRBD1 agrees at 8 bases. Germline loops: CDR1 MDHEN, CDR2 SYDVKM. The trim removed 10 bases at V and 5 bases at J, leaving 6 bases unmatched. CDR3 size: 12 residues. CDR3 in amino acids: CATPGGGYGYTF. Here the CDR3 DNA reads TGTGCCACCCCAGGGGGCGGGTATGGCTACACCTTC.

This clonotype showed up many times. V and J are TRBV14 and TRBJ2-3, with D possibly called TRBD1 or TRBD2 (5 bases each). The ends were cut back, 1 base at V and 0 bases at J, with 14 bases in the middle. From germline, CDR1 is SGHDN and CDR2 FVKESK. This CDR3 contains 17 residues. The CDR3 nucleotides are TGTGCCAGCAGCCAAGTAACCGGGGCGACTAGCACAGATACGCAGTATTTT. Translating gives CASSQVTGATSTDTQYF.

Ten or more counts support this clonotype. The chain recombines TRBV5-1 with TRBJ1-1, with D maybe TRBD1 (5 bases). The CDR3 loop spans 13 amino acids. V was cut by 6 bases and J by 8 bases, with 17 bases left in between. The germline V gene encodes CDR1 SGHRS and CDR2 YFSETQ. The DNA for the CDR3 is TGCGCCAGCATGTCTTTACGGGGCAGCGAAGCTTTCTTT. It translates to CASMSLRGSEAFF.

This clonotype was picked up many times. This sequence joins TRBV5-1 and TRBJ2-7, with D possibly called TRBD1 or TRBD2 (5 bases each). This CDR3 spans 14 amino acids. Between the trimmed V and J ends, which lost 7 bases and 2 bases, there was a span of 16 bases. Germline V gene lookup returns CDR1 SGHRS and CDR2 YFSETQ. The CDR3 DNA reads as TGCGCCAGCGCGTCCGATGGGGGAACCTACGAGCAGTACTTC. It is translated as CASASDGGTYEQYF.

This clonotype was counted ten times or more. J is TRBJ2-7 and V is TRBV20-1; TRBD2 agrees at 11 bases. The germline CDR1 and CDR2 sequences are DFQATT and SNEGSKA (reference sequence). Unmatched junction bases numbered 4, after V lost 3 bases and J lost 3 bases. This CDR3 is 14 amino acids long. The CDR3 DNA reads TGCAGTGCTAGTGCCGGGACTAGCGGCTACGAGCAGTACTTC. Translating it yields CSASAGTSGYEQYF.

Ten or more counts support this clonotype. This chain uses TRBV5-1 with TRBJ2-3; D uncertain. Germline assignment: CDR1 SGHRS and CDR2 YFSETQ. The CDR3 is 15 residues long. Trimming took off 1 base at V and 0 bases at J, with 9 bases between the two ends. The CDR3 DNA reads TGCGCCAGCAGCTTGTTAGCTACCAGCACAGATACGCAGTATTTT. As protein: CASSLLATSTDTQYF.

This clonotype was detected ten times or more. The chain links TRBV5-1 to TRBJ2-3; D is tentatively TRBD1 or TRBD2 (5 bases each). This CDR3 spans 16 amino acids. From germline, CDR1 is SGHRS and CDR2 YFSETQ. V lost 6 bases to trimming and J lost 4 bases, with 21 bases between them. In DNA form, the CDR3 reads TGCGCCAGCACCGATTGGCTAGTATCGGGGCCAGATACGCAGTATTTT. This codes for CASTDWLVSGPDTQYF.

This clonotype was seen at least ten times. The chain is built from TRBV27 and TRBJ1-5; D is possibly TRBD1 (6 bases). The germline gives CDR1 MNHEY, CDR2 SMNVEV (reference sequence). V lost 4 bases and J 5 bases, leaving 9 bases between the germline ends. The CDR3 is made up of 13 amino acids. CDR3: CASSSRGDQPQHF. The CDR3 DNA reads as TGTGCCAGCAGTTCAAGGGGGGATCAGCCCCAGCATTTT.

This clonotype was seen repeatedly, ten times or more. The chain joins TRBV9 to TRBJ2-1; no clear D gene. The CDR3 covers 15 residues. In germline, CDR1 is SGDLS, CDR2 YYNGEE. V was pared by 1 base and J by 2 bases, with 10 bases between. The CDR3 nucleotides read TGTGCCAGCAGCGTATATCAGGCGACCTACAATGAGCAGTTCTTC. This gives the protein CASSVYQATYNEQFF.

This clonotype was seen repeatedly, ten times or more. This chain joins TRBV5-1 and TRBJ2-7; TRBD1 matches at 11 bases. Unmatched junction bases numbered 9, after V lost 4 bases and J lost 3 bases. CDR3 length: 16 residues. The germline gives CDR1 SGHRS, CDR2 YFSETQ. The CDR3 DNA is TGCGCCAGCAGCCCGGCCGCCGGGACAGGGGGCTACGAGCAGTACTTC. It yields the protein CASSPAAGTGGYEQYF.

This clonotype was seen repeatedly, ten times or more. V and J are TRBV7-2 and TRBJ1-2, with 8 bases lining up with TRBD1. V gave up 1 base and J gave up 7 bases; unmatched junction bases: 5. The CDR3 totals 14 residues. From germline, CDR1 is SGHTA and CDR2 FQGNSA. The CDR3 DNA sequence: TGTGCCAGCAGCTTAGAGACAGGGGCGGCTGGCTACACCTTC. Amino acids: CASSLETGAAGYTF.

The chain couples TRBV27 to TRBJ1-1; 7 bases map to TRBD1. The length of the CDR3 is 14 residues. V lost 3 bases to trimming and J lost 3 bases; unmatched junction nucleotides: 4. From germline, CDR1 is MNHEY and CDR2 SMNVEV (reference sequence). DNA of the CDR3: TGTGCCAGCAGTTTCCTGGGACAGTACACTGAAGCTTTCTTT. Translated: CASSFLGQYTEAFF.

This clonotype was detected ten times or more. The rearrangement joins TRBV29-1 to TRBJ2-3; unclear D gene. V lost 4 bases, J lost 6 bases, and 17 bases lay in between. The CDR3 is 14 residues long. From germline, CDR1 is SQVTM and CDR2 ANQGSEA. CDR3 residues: CSVAENTPEDTQYF. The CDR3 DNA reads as TGCAGCGTTGCAGAGAATACCCCGGAGGATACGCAGTATTTT.

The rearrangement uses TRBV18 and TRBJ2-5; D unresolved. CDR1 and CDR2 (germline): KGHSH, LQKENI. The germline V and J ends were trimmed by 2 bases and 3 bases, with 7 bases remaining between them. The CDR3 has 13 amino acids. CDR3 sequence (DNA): TGTGCCAGCTCACCAAGTAGGGAAGAGACCCAGTACTTC. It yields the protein CASSPSREETQYF.

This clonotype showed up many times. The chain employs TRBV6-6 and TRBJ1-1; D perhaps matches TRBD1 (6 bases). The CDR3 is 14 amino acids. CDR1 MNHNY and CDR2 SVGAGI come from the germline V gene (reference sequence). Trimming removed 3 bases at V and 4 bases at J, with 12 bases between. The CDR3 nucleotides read TGTGCCAGCAGTTATCGGGACAAACCCACTGAAGCTTTCTTT. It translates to CASSYRDKPTEAFF.

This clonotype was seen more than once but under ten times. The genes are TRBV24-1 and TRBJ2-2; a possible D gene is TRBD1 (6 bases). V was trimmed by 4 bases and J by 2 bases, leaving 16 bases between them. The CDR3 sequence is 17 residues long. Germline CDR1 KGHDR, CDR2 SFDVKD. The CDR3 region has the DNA TGTGCCACCAGTGACCCTTCGGCCAGGGGTAACACCGGGGAGCTGTTTTTT. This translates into CATSDPSARGNTGELFF.